Below are 29 T cell receptor beta chains sequenced from a single sample in a study of post-analysis software for immune sequencing data. Notes on the study in general: Controls showed lower frequencies than patients for several TRBV segments, and TRBV5-6, TRBV5-1 and TRBV20-1 were among these.

Antigens of these TCRs are unknown. Libraries were made from TCR beta cDNA, and they carried unique molecular identifiers. TCRdb re-derived calls from the PCR reads in MiXCR, one entry per CDR3 protein. The data contain hundreds of thousands of distinct CDR3 sequences, around a third of them seen just once; the ten biggest clones take up 10% to 15%. Sequencing was done on a sample of blood. The receptors stem from a girl aged 10-17 years with multiple sclerosis.

The chain is built from TRBV9 and TRBJ2-7; D perhaps matches TRBD1 (6 bases). The length of the CDR3 is 14 residues. V lost 0 bases to trimming and J lost 1 base, with 8 bases between them. Germline values: CDR1 SGDLS, CDR2 YYNGEE. CDR3 sequence (DNA): TGTGCCAGCAGCGTAGCGGGACAATCCTACGAGCAGTACTTC. It is translated as CASSVAGQSYEQYF.

The rearrangement joins TRBV11-2 to TRBJ2-3, with D possibly being TRBD2 (6 bases). Germline CDR1 is SGHAT and CDR2 is FQNNGV. V lost 5 bases and J 0 bases, leaving 15 bases between the germline ends. This CDR3 contains 16 residues. The CDR3 spells CASSPHGGVSTDTQYF. The CDR3, as DNA: TGTGCCAGCAGCCCCCACGGCGGGGTTAGCACAGATACGCAGTATTTT.

This chain joins TRBV29-1 and TRBJ1-4; the D is unclear. Deletions cut 5 bases from V and 5 bases from J, with 12 bases between. The CDR3 sequence is 13 residues long. Germline assignment: CDR1 SQVTM and CDR2 ANQGSEA. The CDR3 sequence: CSVRSQANEKLFF. The CDR3 region has the DNA TGCAGCGTTCGGAGTCAGGCCAATGAAAAACTGTTTTTT.

This clonotype was counted a few times. The chain has TRBV3-1 and TRBJ1-2; 8 bases line up with TRBD1. The CDR3 is 13 residues long. The germline CDR1 and CDR2 sequences are LGHDT and YNNKEL (reference sequence). J gave up 7 bases and V 6 bases, and 7 bases lay outside the gene matches. CDR3 loop: CASRLGQGGGYTF. The CDR3 coding sequence is TGTGCCAGCAGGCTAGGACAGGGTGGTGGCTACACCTTC.

V is TRBV29-1 and J is TRBJ1-1, with D unresolved. Germline CDR1 and CDR2: SQVTM and ANQGSEA. This CDR3 contains 12 residues. V was pared by 6 bases and J by 3 bases, with 11 bases between. The CDR3 loop reads CSVLDRDTEAFF. The CDR3, as DNA: TGCAGCGTGCTGGACCGTGACACTGAAGCTTTCTTT.

The table lists this clonotype with many counts. The chain links TRBV5-1 to TRBJ2-6, with TRBD1 matching over 9 bases. Germline trimming cut 4 bases from V and 3 bases from J; bases unmatched to any gene: 11. The CDR3 spans 18 residues. Germline CDR1 SGHRS, CDR2 YFSETQ. CDR3 sequence: CASSPKQGAWGGANVLTF. In DNA, the CDR3 is TGCGCCAGCAGCCCCAAACAGGGGGCGTGGGGTGGGGCCAACGTCCTGACTTTC.

About this clonotype itself: This may arise from a read error, as a much more abundant clone is one base away. This rearrangement joins TRBV27 to TRBJ1-1, with D perhaps matching TRBD1 (5 bases). The CDR3 is made up of 15 amino acids. Deletions cut 1 base from V and 7 bases from J, with 16 bases between. The germline V gene has CDR1 MNHEY and CDR2 SMNVEV (reference sequence). The CDR3 sequence is CASSLYGGGGSEAFF. CDR3 DNA: TGTGCCAGCAGTTTATATGGCGGTGGGGGGAGTGAAGCTTTCTTT.

The chain combines TRBV20-1 with TRBJ2-7; 9 bases agree with TRBD1. The germline CDR1 and CDR2 sequences are DFQATT and SNEGSKA (reference sequence). There are 15 residues in the CDR3. With 0 bases clipped from V and 2 bases from J, the junction kept 5 bases outside the gene matches. Here the CDR3 DNA reads TGCAGTGCTAGAGATCTCGGGACAGGGCCCTACGAGCAGTACTTC. Protein sequence: CSARDLGTGPYEQYF.

The chain couples TRBV7-9 to TRBJ1-2, with 10 bases that match TRBD1. The CDR3 sequence is 17 residues long. CDR1 is SEHNR and CDR2 is FQNEAQ in the germline V gene (reference sequence). J gave up 4 bases and V 7 bases, and 15 bases lay outside the gene matches. The CDR3 spells CASTYLRDRGASYGYTF. The CDR3 DNA reads TGTGCCAGCACCTATTTACGGGACAGGGGAGCCTCCTATGGCTACACCTTC.

The chain employs TRBV7-2 and TRBJ1-1, with D unclear. V shed 3 bases and J shed 8 bases, with 19 bases lying between them. Looked up from germline, CDR1 is SGHTA and CDR2 is FQGNSA. CDR3 size: 15 residues. The CDR3 nucleotides are TGTGCCAGCAGCTTTCCTTCCCTCAGGCCGACGGAAGCTTTCTTT. Its translation is CASSFPSLRPTEAFF.

The rearrangement joins TRBV29-1 to TRBJ2-3; D is unclear. The CDR3 is made up of 14 amino acids. Looked up from germline, CDR1 is SQVTM and CDR2 is ANQGSEA. Trimming took off 4 bases at V and 3 bases at J, with 14 bases between the two ends. CDR3 DNA sequence: TGCAGCGTTGCCGGGCCAGCTCCTACAGATACGCAGTATTTT. Translating it yields CSVAGPAPTDTQYF.

This clonotype came up a few times. The chain couples TRBV7-2 to TRBJ1-2; D unclear. Germline V gene sequence: CDR1 SGHTA, CDR2 FQGNSA. The CDR3 sequence is 12 residues long. Deletions cut 4 bases from V and 8 bases from J, with 11 bases between. The CDR3 here is CASSSYEGGYTF. CDR3 DNA sequence: TGTGCCAGCAGCTCATACGAGGGAGGCTACACCTTC.

The V call is TRBV20-1, the J call TRBJ2-3, with D tentatively TRBD2 (5 bases). Germline lookup yields CDR1 DFQATT and CDR2 SNEGSKA (reference sequence). This CDR3 is 15 amino acids long. V was cut by 4 bases and J by 4 bases, with 18 bases left in between. In nucleotides, the CDR3 is TGCAGTGCTAACAGTCTGTCGACTACCGCAGATACGCAGTATTTT. Translating it yields CSANSLSTTADTQYF.

The DNA of the CDR3 is TGTGCCAGCAGCTGGACAGGCGCGAACACTGAAGCTTTCTTT. Residues: CASSWTGANTEAFF. The chain is built from TRBV5-5 and TRBJ1-1; 7 nucleotides agree with TRBD1. The J segment lost 1 base and the V segment lost 3 bases, leaving 3 bases of the junction unmatched. The CDR3 is 14 amino acids. Germline V gives CDR1 SGHKS, CDR2 YYEKEE (reference sequence).

The chain joins TRBV15 to TRBJ2-3; 9 nucleotides agree with TRBD2. V trimming: 5 bases; J trimming: 3 bases; junction bases outside the gene matches: 6. This CDR3 is 15 amino acids long. CDR1 LNHNV and CDR2 YYDKDF come from the germline V gene (reference sequence). The CDR3 protein is CATSSRTSVTDTQYF. CDR3 nucleotide sequence: TGTGCCACCAGCTCTCGGACTAGCGTGACAGATACGCAGTATTTT.

This chain connects TRBV6-1 to TRBJ2-1; 8 bases are shared with TRBD2. V lost 9 bases, J lost 0 bases, and 16 bases stayed unmatched. There are 18 residues in the CDR3. CDR1 MNHNS and CDR2 SASEGT come from the germline V gene. CDR3 DNA: TGTGCCAGTCGTGGGCGGACTAGCCACTCAAGCTCCTACAATGAGCAGTTCTTC. Protein product: CASRGRTSHSSSYNEQFF.

This chain uses TRBV29-1 with TRBJ2-7; the match to TRBD1 covers 7 bases. The CDR3 spans 15 residues. CDR1 and CDR2 (germline): SQVTM, ANQGSEA. The junction had 9 bases not matched to a gene; V was cut back by 4 bases and J by 0 bases. For the CDR3, the DNA is TGCAGCGTTGTCCCCCGGGACAGTAACTCCTACGAGCAGTACTTC. Protein: CSVVPRDSNSYEQYF.

There are a few counts of this clonotype. The rearrangement links TRBV20-1 to TRBJ2-6; no firm D call. This CDR3 is 14 amino acids long. Trimming removed 5 bases from V and 2 bases from J, with 10 bases in between. Germline V gene sequence: CDR1 DFQATT, CDR2 SNEGSKA (reference sequence). The CDR3 bases are TGCAGTGCTCCTCAGGTCCCTGGGGCCAACGTCCTGACTTTC. It specifies CSAPQVPGANVLTF.

The chain joins TRBV20-1 to TRBJ2-7; D gene uncertain. Trimming stripped 3 bases from V and 6 bases from J, with 15 bases between. Germline V gene data show CDR1 as DFQATT and CDR2 as SNEGSKA (reference sequence). The CDR3 is 13 amino acids. As DNA, the CDR3 is TGCAGTGCTAGGATGCCCGATCCGCGCGAGCAGTACTTC. As protein: CSARMPDPREQYF.

V is TRBV20-1 and J is TRBJ1-4; D is undetermined. Germline V gene lookup returns CDR1 DFQATT and CDR2 SNEGSKA (reference sequence). This CDR3 has 13 amino acids. Trimming removed 4 bases from V and 5 bases from J, with 11 bases in between. Here the CDR3 reads CSAINRKNEKLFF. CDR3 in DNA: TGCAGTGCTATTAACAGAAAGAATGAAAAACTGTTTTTT.

DNA for the CDR3: TGCAGTGCTAGAGATTGGGGGACAGGGAACGAGCAGTACTTC. Its translation: CSARDWGTGNEQYF. The V call is TRBV20-1, the J call TRBJ2-7; the match to TRBD1 covers 9 bases. This CDR3 is 14 amino acids long. V lost 0 bases to trimming and J lost 5 bases; unmatched junction nucleotides: 5. Germline V gene data show CDR1 as DFQATT and CDR2 as SNEGSKA (reference sequence).

This clonotype was seen only once. The V gene is TRBV2, the J gene TRBJ2-7; tentatively, D is TRBD1 or TRBD2 (5 bases each). The V gene lost 5 bases and the J gene lost 0 bases, with 17 bases spanning the gap. CDR1 and CDR2 (germline): SNHLY, FYNNEI. This CDR3 region has 16 residues. CDR3 bases: TGTGCCAGCAGTCGAGGGGTGGCGCCCACCTCCTACGAGCAGTACTTC. It is translated as CASSRGVAPTSYEQYF.

This clonotype was counted a few times. The V and J genes are TRBV24-1 and TRBJ2-1; D is uncertain. Per germline, CDR1 KGHDR and CDR2 SFDVKD. This CDR3 is built from 13 residues. Trimming removed 3 bases at V and 5 bases at J, with 7 bases between. The CDR3 is CATSDSPNNEQFF. The CDR3 nucleotides read TGTGCCACCAGTGATAGTCCTAACAATGAGCAGTTCTTC.

This rearrangement joins TRBV13 to TRBJ2-7; D is undetermined. V dropped 2 bases and J dropped 3 bases, with 14 bases sitting between them. Germline V gives CDR1 PRHDT, CDR2 FYEKMQ (reference sequence). The CDR3 has 15 amino acids. In DNA, the CDR3 is TGTGCCAGCAGCTTATCCGGGTTCCTGAACTACGAGCAGTACTTC. It specifies CASSLSGFLNYEQYF. The full variable domain, its missing parts supplied by reference TRBV13 and TRBJ2-7, is AAGVIQSPRHLIKEKRETATLKCYPIPRHDTVYWYQQGPGQDPQFLISFYEKMQSDKGSIPDRFSAQQFSDYHSELNMSSLELGDSALYFCASSLSGFLNYEQYFGPGTRLTVT.

The genes are TRBV4-1 and TRBJ2-5; TRBD2 aligns across 8 bases. This CDR3 is built from 16 residues. The V gene's germline CDR1 is MGHRA and CDR2 YSYEKL. V was pared by 0 bases and J by 5 bases, with 8 bases of the junction left unmatched. CDR3 nucleotides: TGCGCCAGCAGCCAAGATACAGGACTAGCCGGGGAGACCCAGTACTTC. Amino acid sequence: CASSQDTGLAGETQYF.

In this sample, this clonotype turned up a few times. This chain joins TRBV20-1 and TRBJ2-1, with TRBD2 matching over 9 bases. Trimming cost V 6 bases and J 6 bases; bases outside gene matches: 18. CDR3 size: 17 residues. CDR1 and CDR2 from the germline V gene are DFQATT and SNEGSKA (reference sequence). This CDR3 reads CSALSSLVDSGGNEQFF. The CDR3 nucleotides read TGCAGTGCCCTTTCCTCCCTAGTGGATAGCGGGGGCAATGAGCAGTTCTTC.

This clonotype came up a few times. The chain is built from TRBV14 and TRBJ1-1, with TRBD1 identical over 8 bases. The CDR3 has 19 amino acids. The germline V gene has CDR1 SGHDN and CDR2 FVKESK. Trimming cost V 1 base and J 4 bases; bases outside gene matches: 17. The CDR3 sequence is CASSQVNARTGPRGTEAFF. The CDR3, as DNA: TGTGCCAGCAGCCAAGTAAACGCGCGGACAGGGCCAAGGGGCACTGAAGCTTTCTTT.

This clonotype occurred a few times. The chain uses TRBV7-2 and TRBJ2-1; 10 bases agree with TRBD2. CDR1 is SGHTA, CDR2 FQGNSA, per germline. V lost 5 bases, J lost 4 bases, and 8 bases stayed unmatched. The CDR3 consists of 16 residues. DNA for the CDR3: TGTGCCAGCAGCCCCTCTAGCGGGGGTACATACAATGAGCAGTTCTTC. Translation gives CASSPSSGGTYNEQFF.

The chain is built from TRBV7-2 and TRBJ2-2; TRBD2 agrees at 7 bases. The CDR3 totals 18 residues. V shed 0 bases and J 2 bases; nucleotides not matched to a gene: 9. Germline V gene lookup returns CDR1 SGHTA and CDR2 FQGNSA. CDR3 region: CASSLARFREGNTGELFF. The CDR3 DNA follows: TGTGCCAGCAGCTTAGCGCGTTTCAGGGAGGGAAACACCGGGGAGCTGTTTTTT.